A single T cell receptor (beta chain) is shown here with its context. This entry is derived from a study of OX40 agonist ivuxolimab in advanced cancers. The V end lost 6 bases, the J end lost 2 bases, and 5 bases lay between the germline ends. The CDR3 totals 11 residues. Germline V gene data show CDR1 as MRHNA and CDR2 as SNTAGT. Libraries were prepared by immunoSEQ multiplex PCR; TCRdb keeps only in-frame clonotypes and omits some of them. The table has 25,000 to 30,000 clones, roughly 82% seen once. With baseline, cycle 4 day 1, and cycle 7 day 1 as timepoints, blood was sampled. The material sequenced was CD4+ or CD8+ T cells sorted from blood, taken in a trial of the OX40 agonist ivuxolimab. V usage is TRBV6-4 and J usage is TRBJ2-7, with D perhaps assigned TRBD1 or TRBD2 (5 bases each). The source of this sequence is an adult with an advanced solid tumor such as melanoma, head and neck, liver or kidney cancer. CDR3 coding DNA: TGTGCCAGCAGGGGGGCCTACGAGCAGTACTTC. This codes for CASRGAYEQYF.